The rows below give T cell receptor beta chains drawn from one sample of a study of T cells in narcolepsy. The assay was immunoSEQ multiplex PCR, and TCRdb's table has in-frame clones only and misses some. The sample carries 20,000 to 30,000 clones, 75% to 90% recorded once. The sequenced sample was CD45RA- memory CD4+ T cells from PBMCs. These receptors were obtained from a human donor with narcolepsy. Both conserved end residues are part of each CDR3. The D gene is left open where the match is weak. Part of the rows lack a size; the others show once, few, many or a class for expanded clones.

d_call	v_call	j_call	clone_size	cdr3_nt	cdr3_aa
TRBD2	TRBV28	TRBJ2-7	.	TGTGCCAGCTTTAGGAGGGGAGGGAGTGTGATCGAGCAGTACTTC	CASFRRGGSVIEQYF
TRBD2	TRBV5-5	TRBJ2-2	once	TGTGCCAGCAGCTTAGGACTAGCATTGACCGGGGAGCTGTTTTTT	CASSLGLALTGELFF
.	TRBV11-2	TRBJ2-3	.	TGTGCCAGCAGCTTATCTACGGGAGCAGATACGCAGTATTTT	CASSLSTGADTQYF
TRBD1	TRBV10-3	TRBJ1-1	few	TGTGCCATCAGTGAGGGACAGGGCGATGAAGCTTTCTTT	CAISEGQGDEAFF
.	TRBV11-2	TRBJ2-7	.	TGTGCCAGCAGCTTGGGGCTACAGGTTCCAACCTACGAGCAGTACTTC	CASSLGLQVPTYEQYF
.	TRBV7-8	TRBJ1-5	.	TGTGCCAGCAGCTTAAGAGCAATTCAGCCCCAGCATTTT	CASSLRAIQPQHF
TRBD2	TRBV6-1	TRBJ2-3	.	TGTGCCAGCAGTGTATTTGCGGGAGCAGATACGCAGTATTTT	CASSVFAGADTQYF
.	TRBV5-4	TRBJ1-6	.	TGTGCCAGCAGCTTTGGGGGCGCGACTTCACCCCTCCACTTT	CASSFGGATSPLHF
TRBD1	TRBV2	TRBJ2-7	.	TGTGCCAGCACCTCGGGACAGGGGACCTACGAGCAGTACTTC	CASTSGQGTYEQYF
.	TRBV28	TRBJ2-3	once	TGTGCCAGCAGCCAAATGATAGGATCGGGTACGCAGTATTTT	CASSQMIGSGTQYF
.	TRBV27	TRBJ1-2	.	TGTGCCAGCAGTTTACGGAAAAGTGAAACAGGGTTGAACTATGGCTACACCTTC	CASSLRKSETGLNYGYTF
.	TRBV30	TRBJ2-7	.	TGTGCCTGGAGTAACACTTTAGCAAGAGAGGGCTACGAGCAGTACTTC	CAWSNTLAREGYEQYF
.	TRBV2	TRBJ2-5	.	TGTGCCAGCACGGAGATGGAGACCCAGTACTTC	CASTEMETQYF
.	TRBV2	TRBJ1-4	.	TGTGCCAGCAGGAGAGGACAGAGCGGCCCTAATGAAAAACTGTTTTTT	CASRRGQSGPNEKLFF
TRBD2	TRBV7-2	TRBJ2-1	once	TGTGCCAGCAGCTTTACTAGCGGGCTTGACAATGAGCAGTTCTTC	CASSFTSGLDNEQFF
TRBD1	TRBV29-1	TRBJ1-4	once	TGCAGCGTGGCCCCGGGACAGATAAATGAAAAACTGTTTTTT	CSVAPGQINEKLFF
.	TRBV7-9	TRBJ1-2	.	TGTGCCAGCAGCTTAAACACAGCTACTAACTATGGCTACACCTTC	CASSLNTATNYGYTF
TRBD1	TRBV6-1	TRBJ2-1	few	TGTGCCAGCAGTGAGGGACAGGTGGCCTACAATGAGCAGTTCTTC	CASSEGQVAYNEQFF
TRBD1	TRBV19	TRBJ2-7	once	TGTGCCAGTACTTACGGGACAGGGGGCGGAAAGGAGCAGTACTTC	CASTYGTGGGKEQYF
.	TRBV7-2	TRBJ1-5	.	TGTGCCAGCAGCTTCGCAGATCAGCCCCAGCATTTT	CASSFADQPQHF
.	TRBV5-1	TRBJ2-7	.	TGCGCCAGCAGCTTGGGGGCCGAGGGAAGGGAGCAGTACTTC	CASSLGAEGREQYF
TRBD2	TRBV7-9	TRBJ2-5	.	TGTGCCAGCAGCTTAGGTATTAGCGGGAGCCCGCGAGAGACCCAGTACTTC	CASSLGISGSPRETQYF
.	TRBV13	TRBJ1-1	.	TGTGCCAGCAGCCCTCAGGGGCGGGAAGCTTTCTTT	CASSPQGREAFF
.	TRBV20-1	TRBJ2-1	.	TGCAGTGCCACGAGCCCTAATGAGCAGTTCTTC	CSATSPNEQFF
.	TRBV7-2	TRBJ1-4	.	TGTGCCAGCAGCGTAATGTGGGGGCCGAATGAAAAACTGTTTTTT	CASSVMWGPNEKLFF
.	TRBV7-2	TRBJ1-2	.	TGTGCCAGCAGCTTAAGCGGCTCGTATGGCTACACCTTC	CASSLSGSYGYTF
.	TRBV19	TRBJ1-1	.	TGTGCCAGTAGTGCCGACAAGAACACTGAAGCTTTCTTT	CASSADKNTEAFF
.	TRBV2	TRBJ1-2	few	TGTGCCAGCAGTGCAAGGCGGGTTGGCTATGGCTACACCTTC	CASSARRVGYGYTF
.	TRBV18	TRBJ1-4	few	TGTGCCAGCTCACCATTCGGCGGGGACGGAGCAACTAATGAAAAACTGTTTTTT	CASSPFGGDGATNEKLFF
.	TRBV19	TRBJ1-2	.	TGTGCCAGTAGCGCAGGTCCGGGACGGGGAGGTAATGGCTACACCTTC	CASSAGPGRGGNGYTF
.	TRBV28	TRBJ1-2	.	TGTGCCAGCAGTTACGGACAGAAAGGCTACACCTTC	CASSYGQKGYTF
.	TRBV7-2	TRBJ1-5	.	TGTGCCAGCAGCCAGGGGCGCAATCAGCCCCAGCATTTT	CASSQGRNQPQHF
.	TRBV7-9	TRBJ2-2	.	TGTGCCAGCAGCGCTCAGGGTACCGGGGAGCTGTTTTTT	CASSAQGTGELFF
TRBD1	TRBV18	TRBJ2-7	.	TGTGCCAGCTCAGCCGGGACAGCTTCCTACGAGCAGTACTTC	CASSAGTASYEQYF
TRBD1	TRBV5-1	TRBJ2-7	.	TGCGCCAGCAGCTCCCGGACAGGGTACGAGCAGTACTTC	CASSSRTGYEQYF
.	TRBV6-5	TRBJ2-6	.	TGTGCCAGCAAAGAGGGCTCTGGGGCCAACGTCCTGACTTTC	CASKEGSGANVLTF
.	TRBV28	TRBJ2-7	.	TGTGCCAGCAGGCCCGGCGGGGCTACCTACGAGCAGTACTTC	CASRPGGATYEQYF